These T cell receptor beta chains were read from a single sample in a study of OX40 agonist ivuxolimab in advanced cancers. Clones were sequenced by immunoSEQ multiplex PCR, and TCRdb holds only the in-frame ones, with some missing. The table lists some 75,000 clones, approximately 88% of them singletons. Sample: CD4+ or CD8+ T cells sorted from blood, taken in a trial of the OX40 agonist ivuxolimab. These receptors all come from an adult with an advanced solid tumor such as melanoma, head and neck, liver or kidney cancer. Each CDR3 is given with its conserved first and last residue. Each record gives: D gene, J gene, clone size, V gene, CDR3 protein, CDR3 DNA. The D gene is left open where the match is weak. Clone size is stated in some rows and not others, as once, few, many or a class when expanded.

d_call: NA
j_call: TRBJ1-2
clone_size: NA
v_call: TRBV20-1
cdr3_aa: CSARDSYGYTF
cdr3_nt: TGCAGTGCTAGGGACAGCTATGGCTACACCTTC

d_call: NA
j_call: TRBJ1-1
clone_size: NA
v_call: TRBV5-1
cdr3_aa: CASSPARGWGDLNTEAFF
cdr3_nt: TGCGCCAGCAGCCCCGCCCGGGGATGGGGCGACCTGAACACTGAAGCTTTCTTT

d_call: TRBD2
j_call: TRBJ2-6
clone_size: NA
v_call: TRBV19
cdr3_aa: CASTLLRGASGSGANVLTF
cdr3_nt: TGTGCCAGTACCCTTCTGCGGGGGGCCAGTGGCTCTGGGGCCAACGTCCTGACTTTC

d_call: NA
j_call: TRBJ2-5
clone_size: NA
v_call: TRBV4-3
cdr3_aa: CASSQSRKETQYF
cdr3_nt: TGCGCCAGCAGCCAGTCCCGTAAAGAGACCCAGTACTTC

d_call: NA
j_call: TRBJ1-6
clone_size: NA
v_call: TRBV9
cdr3_aa: CASSAQTGLNSPLHF
cdr3_nt: TGTGCCAGCAGCGCACAGACAGGCCTAAATTCACCCCTCCACTTT

d_call: NA
j_call: TRBJ2-3
clone_size: NA
v_call: TRBV11-3
cdr3_aa: CASSLGDVKDTQYF
cdr3_nt: TGTGCCAGCAGCTTAGGGGATGTAAAAGATACGCAGTATTTT

d_call: NA
j_call: TRBJ1-1
clone_size: NA
v_call: TRBV27
cdr3_aa: CASKSPASAGEDTEAFF
cdr3_nt: TGTGCCAGCAAAAGTCCCGCTAGTGCGGGGGAGGACACTGAAGCTTTCTTT

d_call: TRBD1
j_call: TRBJ1-3
clone_size: NA
v_call: TRBV9
cdr3_aa: CASSATGGAGNTIYF
cdr3_nt: TGTGCCAGCAGCGCTACAGGGGGCGCTGGAAACACCATATATTTT

d_call: NA
j_call: TRBJ2-2
clone_size: NA
v_call: TRBV5-1
cdr3_aa: CASSSRGAQNTGELFF
cdr3_nt: TGCGCCAGCAGCTCCCGGGGAGCCCAGAACACCGGGGAGCTGTTTTTT

d_call: NA
j_call: TRBJ1-1
clone_size: few
v_call: TRBV4-2
cdr3_aa: CASSQDQGDAEAFF
cdr3_nt: TGTGCCAGCAGCCAAGACCAAGGGGACGCTGAAGCTTTCTTT

d_call: TRBD1
j_call: TRBJ2-3
clone_size: few
v_call: TRBV5-8
cdr3_aa: CASSSDRGGKSFTDTQYF
cdr3_nt: TGTGCCAGCAGCTCGGACAGGGGAGGGAAGTCCTTCACAGATACGCAGTATTTT

d_call: NA
j_call: TRBJ2-5
clone_size: NA
v_call: TRBV9
cdr3_aa: CASGGNRKETQYF
cdr3_nt: TGTGCCAGCGGGGGCAACCGAAAAGAGACCCAGTACTTC

d_call: NA
j_call: TRBJ2-2
clone_size: NA
v_call: TRBV7-2
cdr3_aa: CASSFVHSSGELFF
cdr3_nt: TGTGCCAGCAGCTTCGTTCATTCTAGCGGGGAGCTGTTTTTT

d_call: NA
j_call: TRBJ2-4
clone_size: NA
v_call: TRBV7-2
cdr3_aa: CASSLVGGMGVKNIQYF
cdr3_nt: TGTGCCAGCAGCTTAGTAGGGGGAATGGGAGTCAAAAACATTCAGTACTTC

d_call: NA
j_call: TRBJ2-7
clone_size: NA
v_call: TRBV10-2
cdr3_aa: CASILTAGFTYEQYF
cdr3_nt: TGCGCCAGCATTCTCACTGCGGGCTTCACCTACGAGCAGTACTTC

d_call: NA
j_call: TRBJ1-2
clone_size: NA
v_call: TRBV5-1
cdr3_aa: CASRDTRDGYTF
cdr3_nt: TGCGCCAGCCGGGACACACGAGATGGCTACACCTTC

d_call: TRBD1
j_call: TRBJ2-2
clone_size: NA
v_call: TRBV7-3
cdr3_aa: CASSSMTGGTGELFF
cdr3_nt: TGTGCCAGCAGCTCCATGACAGGGGGGACCGGGGAGCTGTTTTTT

d_call: NA
j_call: TRBJ1-1
clone_size: NA
v_call: TRBV2
cdr3_aa: CASSAYGVNTEAFF
cdr3_nt: TGTGCCAGCAGTGCGTATGGGGTGAACACTGAAGCTTTCTTT

d_call: NA
j_call: TRBJ1-3
clone_size: NA
v_call: TRBV30
cdr3_aa: CAWAAGSGNTIYF
cdr3_nt: TGTGCCTGGGCCGCGGGATCTGGAAACACCATATATTTT

d_call: TRBD1
j_call: TRBJ2-7
clone_size: NA
v_call: TRBV2
cdr3_aa: CASRQGYYEQYF
cdr3_nt: TGTGCCAGCAGACAGGGGTACTACGAGCAGTACTTC

d_call: NA
j_call: TRBJ2-5
clone_size: few
v_call: TRBV7-9
cdr3_aa: CASSWPGKQETQYF
cdr3_nt: TGTGCCAGCAGCTGGCCAGGGAAGCAAGAGACCCAGTACTTC

d_call: TRBD1
j_call: TRBJ1-2
clone_size: NA
v_call: TRBV5-4
cdr3_aa: CASSYSGQGYGYTF
cdr3_nt: TGTGCCAGCAGCTACTCCGGACAGGGGTATGGCTACACCTTC

d_call: NA
j_call: TRBJ1-4
clone_size: once
v_call: TRBV7-2
cdr3_aa: CASSFTPTNEKLFF
cdr3_nt: TGTGCCAGCAGCTTCACTCCAACTAATGAAAAACTGTTTTTT

d_call: NA
j_call: TRBJ2-7
clone_size: NA
v_call: TRBV12-5
cdr3_aa: CASGARPRDEQYF
cdr3_nt: TGTGCTAGTGGCGCTAGGCCACGGGACGAGCAGTACTTC

d_call: NA
j_call: TRBJ2-7
clone_size: NA
v_call: TRBV6-5
cdr3_aa: CASSNGGDSSYEQYF
cdr3_nt: TGTGCCAGCAGCAACGGGGGGGACAGCTCCTACGAGCAGTACTTC

d_call: TRBD1
j_call: TRBJ2-2
clone_size: NA
v_call: TRBV5-1
cdr3_aa: CASSLGTGKIGELFF
cdr3_nt: TGCGCCAGCAGCTTAGGGACAGGGAAGATCGGGGAGCTGTTTTTT

d_call: TRBD1
j_call: TRBJ1-3
clone_size: NA
v_call: TRBV19
cdr3_aa: CGTGVAGNTIYF
cdr3_nt: TGTGGGACAGGGGTAGCTGGAAACACCATATATTTT

d_call: NA
j_call: TRBJ2-1
clone_size: NA
v_call: TRBV4-2
cdr3_aa: CASSHPGGDQGYNEQFF
cdr3_nt: TGTGCCAGCAGCCACCCAGGGGGGGACCAGGGGTACAATGAGCAGTTCTTC

d_call: NA
j_call: TRBJ2-7
clone_size: NA
v_call: TRBV11-2
cdr3_aa: CASSLEGTWGREQYF
cdr3_nt: TGTGCCAGCAGCTTAGAAGGGACTTGGGGACGCGAGCAGTACTTC

d_call: NA
j_call: TRBJ2-7
clone_size: NA
v_call: TRBV19
cdr3_aa: CASGDRYEQYF
cdr3_nt: TGTGCCAGTGGAGACAGGTACGAGCAGTACTTC

d_call: NA
j_call: TRBJ1-1
clone_size: NA
v_call: TRBV28
cdr3_aa: CASSLPVGTRPAFF
cdr3_nt: TGTGCCAGCAGTTTGCCAGTAGGGACACGTCCCGCTTTCTTT

d_call: NA
j_call: TRBJ2-7
clone_size: NA
v_call: TRBV29-1
cdr3_aa: CSVVTREFSYEQYF
cdr3_nt: TGCAGCGTTGTGACCAGGGAATTCTCCTACGAGCAGTACTTC

d_call: NA
j_call: TRBJ1-1
clone_size: NA
v_call: TRBV2
cdr3_aa: CASSDRRDTEAFF
cdr3_nt: TGTGCCAGCAGTGACCGTCGGGACACTGAAGCTTTCTTT

d_call: TRBD1
j_call: TRBJ2-7
clone_size: NA
v_call: TRBV9
cdr3_aa: CASSVRTGSPYEQYF
cdr3_nt: TGTGCCAGCAGCGTGCGGACAGGGTCCCCCTACGAGCAGTACTTC

d_call: NA
j_call: TRBJ1-1
clone_size: NA
v_call: TRBV25-1
cdr3_aa: CASSEWIGDRTEAFF
cdr3_nt: TGTGCCAGCAGTGAATGGATCGGGGACCGCACTGAAGCTTTCTTT

d_call: NA
j_call: TRBJ1-2
clone_size: once
v_call: TRBV7-8
cdr3_aa: CASSLAGQGTGYTF
cdr3_nt: TGTGCCAGCAGCTTAGCGGGCCAGGGGACTGGCTACACCTTC

d_call: NA
j_call: TRBJ1-4
clone_size: NA
v_call: TRBV5-4
cdr3_aa: CAGGNRAEKLFF
cdr3_nt: TGTGCCGGCGGAAACCGGGCCGAAAAACTGTTTTTT

d_call: NA
j_call: TRBJ2-1
clone_size: NA
v_call: TRBV6-1
cdr3_aa: CASRARALGVNEQFF
cdr3_nt: TGTGCCAGCAGAGCCCGGGCCCTAGGAGTCAATGAGCAGTTCTTC

d_call: NA
j_call: TRBJ1-1
clone_size: NA
v_call: TRBV7-8
cdr3_aa: CASSYRGTGMNTEAFF
cdr3_nt: TGTGCCAGCAGCTACCGGGGTACGGGGATGAACACTGAAGCTTTCTTT

d_call: NA
j_call: TRBJ2-7
clone_size: NA
v_call: TRBV6-5
cdr3_aa: CASSYRARDEQYF
cdr3_nt: TGTGCCAGCAGTTACAGGGCTCGCGACGAGCAGTACTTC

d_call: TRBD2
j_call: TRBJ2-2
clone_size: NA
v_call: TRBV2
cdr3_aa: CASEVLAGVGGELFF
cdr3_nt: TGTGCCAGCGAAGTGCTAGCGGGAGTCGGCGGGGAGCTGTTTTTT

d_call: NA
j_call: TRBJ1-5
clone_size: NA
v_call: TRBV28
cdr3_aa: CASSLIGNQPQHF
cdr3_nt: TGTGCCAGCAGTTTGATCGGCAATCAGCCCCAGCATTTT

d_call: TRBD1
j_call: TRBJ2-7
clone_size: NA
v_call: TRBV4-3
cdr3_aa: CASSQDRGTGDEQYF
cdr3_nt: TGCGCCAGCAGCCAAGACCGGGGGACAGGGGACGAGCAGTACTTC

d_call: TRBD1
j_call: TRBJ1-4
clone_size: NA
v_call: TRBV5-6
cdr3_aa: CASSPKFNRGREKLFF
cdr3_nt: TGTGCCAGCAGCCCCAAGTTTAATAGGGGGCGGGAAAAACTGTTTTTT

d_call: NA
j_call: TRBJ2-1
clone_size: NA
v_call: TRBV28
cdr3_aa: CASNDSGGSYNEQFF
cdr3_nt: TGTGCCAGCAACGACAGTGGCGGATCCTACAATGAGCAGTTCTTC

d_call: TRBD1
j_call: TRBJ1-2
clone_size: NA
v_call: TRBV25-1
cdr3_aa: CASSEPGQGKNSGYTF
cdr3_nt: TGTGCCAGCAGTGAACCGGGACAGGGGAAGAATAGTGGCTACACCTTC

d_call: TRBD2
j_call: TRBJ2-1
clone_size: NA
v_call: TRBV30
cdr3_aa: CALLAGAYNEQFF
cdr3_nt: TGTGCCTTACTAGCGGGTGCCTACAATGAGCAGTTCTTC

d_call: TRBD1
j_call: TRBJ2-6
clone_size: NA
v_call: TRBV7-2
cdr3_aa: CASSKGGAGANVLTF
cdr3_nt: TGTGCCAGCAGCAAAGGGGGCGCTGGGGCCAACGTCCTGACTTTC